The T cell receptor beta chain under discussion was sequenced for a study of blood T cell repertoires in COVID-19. The overall study: Specimens from acute and convalescent COVID-19 originated in the United States, Italy and Spain. Sources were T cells, B-cell-depleted T cells, or PBMCs; the material itself was cDNA or gDNA.

Original methodology: By means of reference gene primer amplification, nucleated cell counts were estimated. Assay used: immunoSEQ multiplex PCR; TCRdb lists only in-frame clones, some missing. The DNA was the basis for D and trimming; V, J and clone size are from that table. The profile covers about 89,000 clones, with about 88% appearing a single time and roughly 1.2% taken by the ten largest. Trimming removed 6 bases from V and 4 bases from J, with 10 bases in between. The CDR3 has 12 residues. Sequencing used peripheral blood. This TCR derives from a man aged 80 or over with active or convalescent COVID-19. The V call is TRBV12-3 or TRBV12-4, the J call TRBJ2-7; D may be TRBD2 (5 bases). The CDR3 sequence is CASSGLAYEQYF. The CDR3, as DNA: TGTGCCAGCAGCGGGCTAGCTTACGAGCAGTACTTC.